Each of the 31 T cell receptor beta chains below was sequenced from the same sample in a study of blood T cell repertoires in COVID-19. The data were produced by immunoSEQ multiplex PCR, yet TCRdb's version contains in-frame clones alone and is incomplete. The data show nearly 250,000 clones, with more than 80% seen just once and about 1% held by the top ten. Material: PBMCs or T cells enriched from blood (not recorded which). Receptor source: a man in his fifties or sixties who had been exposed to COVID-19.

V usage is TRBV27 and J usage is TRBJ1-2, with 9 bases aligning to TRBD1. V gave up 5 bases and J gave up 2 bases; unmatched junction bases: 3. Germline lookup yields CDR1 MNHEY and CDR2 SMNVEV (reference sequence). The CDR3 contains 14 residues. CDR3 sequence: CASSHGQGNYGYTF. The CDR3 coding sequence is TGTGCCAGCAGTCATGGACAGGGGAACTATGGCTACACCTTC.

The J gene is TRBJ1-5, the V gene TRBV10-3; D might be TRBD1 (5 bases). V lost 0 bases and J lost 7, with 13 bases in between. There are 15 residues in the CDR3. The V gene's germline CDR1 is ENHRY and CDR2 SYGVKD. The CDR3 DNA reads as TGTGCCATCAGTGAGTCAGGAGTGTGGGGCCAGCCCCAGCATTTT. Residues: CAISESGVWGQPQHF.

This clone was observed a handful of times. The V call is TRBV7-8, the J call TRBJ2-2; TRBD1 matches at 7 bases. The CDR3 sequence is 16 residues long. Germline V gene lookup returns CDR1 SGHVS and CDR2 FQNEAQ. V dropped 5 bases and J dropped 1; count of bases not matched to a gene: 7. The CDR3 reads CASSASGQRNTGELFF. Written as DNA, the CDR3 is TGTGCCAGCAGCGCATCGGGACAGAGGAACACCGGGGAGCTGTTTTTT. The variable domain in full, completed from reference TRBV7-8 and TRBJ2-2, reads GAGVSQSPRYKVAKRGQDVALRCDPISGHVSLFWYQQALGQGPEFLTYFQNEAQLDKSGLPSDRFFAERPEGSVSTLKIQRTQQEDSAVYLCASSASGQRNTGELFFGEGSRLTVL.

The CDR3 nucleotides are TGTGCCAGCAGCGTAGAGGGGTGGGGCCCAAGCACAGATACGCAGTATTTT. Translation gives CASSVEGWGPSTDTQYF. The chain joins TRBV9 to TRBJ2-3, with a tentative D call TRBD1 (5 bases). Per germline, CDR1 SGDLS and CDR2 YYNGEE. Trimming took 0 bases from V and 0 from J, leaving 14 bases between them. The CDR3 runs to 17 residues.

The chain employs TRBV28 and TRBJ1-1; weak D call: TRBD1 (5 bases). With 2 bases removed from V and 6 bases from J, the gap between germline ends came to 13 bases. CDR3 length: 14 amino acids. From germline, CDR1 is MDHEN and CDR2 SYDVKM. CDR3 loop: CASSLVARASEAFF. CDR3 nucleotides: TGTGCCAGCAGTTTAGTGGCCAGGGCGTCTGAAGCTTTCTTT. Full variable domain (outside the CDR3, taken from reference TRBV28 and TRBJ1-1): DVKVTQSSRYLVKRTGEKVFLECVQDMDHENMFWYRQDPGLGLRLIYFSYDVKMKEKGDIPEGYSVSREKKERFSLILESASTNQTSMYLCASSLVARASEAFFGQGTRLTVV.

The chain joins TRBV2 to TRBJ1-6; maybe TRBD1 (5 bases). This CDR3 is 14 amino acids long. The V and J ends lost 5 bases and 7 bases respectively, with 12 bases between them. CDR1 and CDR2 (germline): SNHLY, FYNNEI. The DNA of the CDR3 is TGTGCCAGCAGTCCCTGGGGCCAGAATTCACCCCTCCACTTT. It codes for CASSPWGQNSPLHF.

The CDR3 is CASSPRRQEGEKLFF. CDR3 DNA: TGTGCCAGCTCACCCCGCAGACAAGAGGGTGAAAAACTGTTTTTT. The chain is built from TRBV18 and TRBJ1-4; no definite D call. CDR3 length: 15 residues. Trimming stripped 3 bases from V and 7 bases from J, with 15 bases between. Per the germline V gene, CDR1 is KGHSH and CDR2 is LQKENI.

The CDR3 spells CASSFGGTGVTEAFF. The DNA for the CDR3 is TGTGCCAGCAGCTTTGGCGGGACAGGGGTCACTGAAGCTTTCTTT. The J gene is TRBJ1-1, the V gene TRBV5-4, with 10 bases aligning to TRBD1. Germline V gene sequence: CDR1 SGHNT, CDR2 YYREEE (reference sequence). Trimming cost V 2 bases and J 4 bases; bases outside gene matches: 5. There are 15 residues in the CDR3. The variable domain in full, completed from reference TRBV5-4 and TRBJ1-1, reads ETGVTQSPTHLIKTRGQQVTLRCSSQSGHNTVSWYQQALGQGPQFIFQYYREEENGRGNFPPRFSGLQFPNYSSELNVNALELDDSALYLCASSFGGTGVTEAFFGQGTRLTVV.

The chain links TRBV28 to TRBJ2-2; D unclear. CDR1 and CDR2 from the germline V gene are MDHEN and SYDVKM. V was cut by 6 bases and J by 5 bases, with 13 bases left in between. This CDR3 region has 14 residues. The CDR3 bases are TGTGCCAGCAGCCCCCCTTTTCCGACCGGGGAGCTGTTTTTT. Residues: CASSPPFPTGELFF. The complete variable domain, with remaining parts taken from reference TRBV28 and TRBJ2-2, reads DVKVTQSSRYLVKRTGEKVFLECVQDMDHENMFWYRQDPGLGLRLIYFSYDVKMKEKGDIPEGYSVSREKKERFSLILESASTNQTSMYLCASSPPFPTGELFFGEGSRLTVL.

This rearrangement joins TRBV5-4 to TRBJ2-2, with 11 nucleotides matching TRBD2. The V gene end was trimmed by 4 bases and the J gene end by 2 bases; junction bases not matched to a gene: 4. Germline V CDR1 and CDR2: SGHNT, YYREEE (reference sequence). The CDR3 contains 16 residues. CDR3 loop: CASSPLAGVNTGELFF. In DNA, the CDR3 is TGTGCCAGCAGCCCACTAGCGGGGGTAAACACCGGGGAGCTGTTTTTT.

The chain employs TRBV11-3 and TRBJ1-1; D is uncertain. Germline loops: CDR1 SGHNT, CDR2 YENEEA. The V and J ends lost 1 base and 1 base respectively, with 13 bases between them. The CDR3 is made up of 16 amino acids. The CDR3 spells CASSLGPGLGNTEAFF. In DNA form, the CDR3 reads TGTGCCAGCAGCTTAGGCCCCGGACTGGGGAACACTGAAGCTTTCTTT.

V gene TRBV9 combines with J gene TRBJ2-7; 8 bases are shared with TRBD1. This CDR3 is 15 amino acids long. Trimming at V came to 1 base and at J to 6 bases, leaving 9 bases not matched to a gene. The V gene's germline CDR1 is SGDLS and CDR2 YYNGEE. DNA for the CDR3: TGTGCCAGCAGCGTACGGGCCGGACAGGGTGGCGAGCAGTACTTC. Protein sequence: CASSVRAGQGGEQYF.

J is TRBJ2-5 and V is TRBV21-1; the D segment call TRBD2 is taken from the table without a DNA check. TRBV21-1 is labeled a pseudogene. This CDR3 region has 13 residues. The CDR3 DNA is TGTGCCAGCAGCAAAGTCGGGTCGGAGACCCAGTACTTC. This sequence encodes CASSKVGSETQYF.

In this sample, this clone turned up once. CDR3 sequence reads: CACTGGLIEAFF. CDR3 bases: TGTGCCTGCACAGGGGGATTAATCGAAGCTTTCTTT. The chain uses TRBV30 and TRBJ1-1; 8 positions match TRBD1. The J segment lost 8 bases and the V segment lost 6 bases, leaving 8 bases of the junction unmatched. In germline, CDR1 is GTSNPN, CDR2 SVGIG (reference sequence). CDR3 length equals 12 residues.

The genes are TRBV27 and TRBJ1-6, with D possibly matching TRBD1 (5 bases). This CDR3 is built from 13 residues. Germline lookup yields CDR1 MNHEY and CDR2 SMNVEV (reference sequence). V lost 6 bases and J lost 5, with 8 bases in between. The CDR3 spells CASRGQNNSPLHF. The DNA of the CDR3 is TGTGCCAGCAGGGGGCAGAATAATTCACCCCTCCACTTT.

The chain carries TRBV6-5 and TRBJ1-1; TRBD1 agrees at 8 bases. CDR3 length: 14 residues. The ends lost 8 bases at V and 2 bases at J; junction bases unmatched: 7. Germline lookup yields CDR1 MNHEY and CDR2 SVGAGI. The CDR3 sequence is CASRRQGTNTEAFF. The CDR3 bases are TGTGCCAGCCGAAGACAGGGGACCAACACTGAAGCTTTCTTT.

V usage is TRBV7-3 and J usage is TRBJ2-1; D might be TRBD1 (5 bases). The CDR3 length is 15 residues. With 5 bases removed from V and 0 bases from J, the gap between germline ends came to 11 bases. CDR1 and CDR2 (germline): SGHTA, FQGTGA. The CDR3 DNA follows: TGTGCCAGCAGCCTTTCAAGGGGCTCCTACAATGAGCAGTTCTTC. Amino acids: CASSLSRGSYNEQFF.

This chain links TRBV28 with TRBJ1-5; 7 nucleotides agree with TRBD1. CDR1 is MDHEN and CDR2 is SYDVKM in the germline V gene. The CDR3 loop spans 18 amino acids. The V segment lost 6 bases and the J segment 0 bases; nucleotides outside the gene matches: 14. The CDR3 spells CASSRATGQDYSNQPQHF. CDR3 sequence (DNA): TGTGCCAGCAGCAGAGCCACCGGACAGGACTATAGCAATCAGCCCCAGCATTTT. Filled out from reference TRBV28 and TRBJ1-5, the complete variable domain reads DVKVTQSSRYLVKRTGEKVFLECVQDMDHENMFWYRQDPGLGLRLIYFSYDVKMKEKGDIPEGYSVSREKKERFSLILESASTNQTSMYLCASSRATGQDYSNQPQHFGDGTRLSIL.

The J gene is TRBJ1-6, the V gene TRBV14; TRBD1 is a possible D gene (5 bases). The germline V and J ends were trimmed by 4 bases and 8 bases, with 18 bases remaining between them. The CDR3 spans 16 residues. Germline CDR1 is SGHDN and CDR2 is FVKESK. The CDR3: CASSLLGGTGDSPLHF. CDR3 coding DNA: TGTGCCAGCAGCCTCCTTGGTGGGACGGGGGATTCACCCCTCCACTTT.

The chain links TRBV5-5 to TRBJ2-2, with D maybe TRBD1 (6 bases). Germline CDR1 SGHKS, CDR2 YYEKEE (reference sequence). Between the trimmed V and J ends, which lost 2 bases and 5 bases, there was a span of 13 bases. The CDR3 has 15 amino acids. CDR3: CASSLDGQGTGELFF. CDR3 nucleotide sequence: TGTGCCAGCAGCTTAGATGGGCAGGGGACCGGGGAGCTGTTTTTT.

The rearrangement joins TRBV7-9 to TRBJ2-6; the D gene is possibly TRBD2 (6 bases). In germline, CDR1 is SEHNR, CDR2 FQNEAQ (reference sequence). The length of the CDR3 is 16 residues. Trimming stripped 3 bases from V and 1 base from J, with 10 bases between. The CDR3 region has the DNA TGTGCCAGCAGCTTCCCAGCGGGTTCTGGGGCCAACGTCCTGACTTTC. It is translated as CASSFPAGSGANVLTF.

The rearrangement joins TRBV10-3 to TRBJ2-2; 7 bases line up with TRBD2. The CDR3 contains 14 residues. V was pared by 3 bases and J by 4 bases, with 2 bases of the junction left unmatched. Germline-derived CDR1 and CDR2 are ENHRY and SYGVKD. CDR3 coding DNA: TGTGCCATCAGTGAATGGGAGGGCACCGGGGAGCTGTTTTTT. Protein product: CAISEWEGTGELFF.

This chain connects TRBV19 to TRBJ1-5; TRBD1 agrees at 8 bases. There are 14 residues in the CDR3. V dropped 3 bases and J dropped 7; count of bases not matched to a gene: 5. Germline V gene sequence: CDR1 LNHDA, CDR2 SQIVND (reference sequence). DNA of the CDR3: TGTGCCAGTAGTATTCTAACAGGGGGACAGCCCCAGCATTTT. Its protein product is CASSILTGGQPQHF.

V gene TRBV10-2 combines with J gene TRBJ1-5, with a possible D match to TRBD1 (5 bases). Trimming shortened V by 3 bases and J by 4 bases, and 10 bases separated the two germline ends. Per germline, CDR1 WSHSY and CDR2 SAAADI. The CDR3 extends over 14 amino acids. CDR3 protein: CASSESDRNQPQHF. As DNA, the CDR3 is TGCGCCAGCAGTGAAAGTGACAGAAATCAGCCCCAGCATTTT.

The chain employs TRBV11-3 and TRBJ2-3; TRBD1 might be the D (6 bases). Germline V lookup: CDR1 SGHNT, CDR2 YENEEA. The CDR3 loop spans 14 amino acids. The V end lost 5 bases, the J end lost 2 bases, and 11 bases lay between the germline ends. As DNA, the CDR3 is TGTGCCAGCAGCCAACAGGGCTACACAGATACGCAGTATTTT. Translation: CASSQQGYTDTQYF.

J is TRBJ2-5 and V is TRBV4-1; 12 bases line up with TRBD2. The CDR3 runs to 19 residues. In germline, CDR1 is MGHRA, CDR2 YSYEKL. V shed 4 bases and J 3 bases; nucleotides not matched to a gene: 15. The CDR3 protein is CASSPRGLAGIIAEETQYF. Written as DNA, the CDR3 is TGCGCCAGCAGCCCCCGGGGACTAGCGGGTATCATAGCGGAAGAGACCCAGTACTTC.

CDR3 sequence: CASSFAKEGNTEAFF. For the CDR3, the DNA is TGTGCCAGCAGCTTCGCCAAGGAGGGGAACACTGAAGCTTTCTTT. V usage is TRBV5-4 and J usage is TRBJ1-1; D gene ambiguous. Trimming removed 2 bases from V and 1 base from J, with 12 bases in between. Germline V lookup: CDR1 SGHNT, CDR2 YYREEE (reference sequence). This CDR3 contains 15 residues.

This sequence joins TRBV5-1 and TRBJ1-1; a possible D gene is TRBD1 (6 bases). The CDR3 covers 13 residues. V dropped 3 bases and J dropped 4 bases, with 10 bases sitting between them. CDR1 SGHRS and CDR2 YFSETQ come from the germline V gene. The chain's CDR3 is CASSSGTRTEAFF. The CDR3 DNA is TGCGCCAGCAGCTCCGGGACACGCACTGAAGCTTTCTTT. Together with reference TRBV5-1 and TRBJ1-1, the CDR3 gives the full variable domain: KAGVTQTPRYLIKTRGQQVTLSCSPISGHRSVSWYQQTPGQGLQFLFEYFSETQRNKGNFPGRFSGRQFSNSRSEMNVSTLELGDSALYLCASSSGTRTEAFFGQGTRLTVV.

The chain couples TRBV19 to TRBJ1-2; maybe TRBD1 (5 bases). The CDR3 is 15 amino acids. Germline V lookup: CDR1 LNHDA, CDR2 SQIVND (reference sequence). The ends were cut back, 1 base at V and 4 bases at J, with 13 bases in the middle. The CDR3 nucleotides read TGTGCCAGTAGTATAGTCGGGGGGTTAATCTATGGCTACACCTTC. Translation: CASSIVGGLIYGYTF.

J is TRBJ1-2 and V is TRBV2, with D unresolved. The ends were cut back, 8 bases at V and 2 bases at J, with 6 bases in the middle. Germline loops: CDR1 SNHLY, CDR2 FYNNEI. This CDR3 has 11 residues. CDR3 in DNA: TGTGCCAGCCTCGAGAACTATGGCTACACCTTC. Its protein is CASLENYGYTF.

This clone is termed medium-sized. The chain couples TRBV6-5 to TRBJ1-2; D gene unclear. The germline V and J ends were trimmed by 0 bases and 6 bases, with 5 bases remaining between them. This CDR3 spans 12 amino acids. The germline V gene has CDR1 MNHEY and CDR2 SVGAGI. The CDR3 loop is CASSYSADGYTF. For the CDR3, the DNA is TGTGCCAGCAGTTACTCGGCCGATGGCTACACCTTC.